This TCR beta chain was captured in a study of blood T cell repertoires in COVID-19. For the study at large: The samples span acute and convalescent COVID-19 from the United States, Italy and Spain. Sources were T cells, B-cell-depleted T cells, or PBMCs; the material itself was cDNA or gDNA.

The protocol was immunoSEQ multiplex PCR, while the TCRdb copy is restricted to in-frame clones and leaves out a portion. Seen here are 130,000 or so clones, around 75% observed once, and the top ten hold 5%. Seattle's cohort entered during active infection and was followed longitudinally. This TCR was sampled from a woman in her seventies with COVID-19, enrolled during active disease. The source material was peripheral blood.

CDR3 residues: CSVGGVAGQDGYTF. The CDR3 region has the DNA TGCAGCGTTGGCGGGGTGGCGGGGCAGGATGGCTACACCTTC. The rearrangement links TRBV29-1 to TRBJ1-2; possibly TRBD1 for D (5 bases). The V end was cut by 4 bases, the J end by 6 bases, with 18 bases between. The CDR3 extends over 14 amino acids. CDR1 SQVTM and CDR2 ANQGSEA come from the germline V gene.